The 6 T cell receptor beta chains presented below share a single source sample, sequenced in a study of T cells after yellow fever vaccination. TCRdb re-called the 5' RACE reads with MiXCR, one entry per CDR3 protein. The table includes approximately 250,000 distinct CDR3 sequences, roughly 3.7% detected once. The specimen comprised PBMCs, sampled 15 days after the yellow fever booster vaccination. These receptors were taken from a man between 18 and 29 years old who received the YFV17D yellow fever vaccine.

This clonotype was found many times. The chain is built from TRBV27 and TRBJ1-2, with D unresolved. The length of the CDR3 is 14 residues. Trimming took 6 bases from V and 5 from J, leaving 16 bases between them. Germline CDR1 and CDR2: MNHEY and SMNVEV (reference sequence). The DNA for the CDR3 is TGTGCCAGCAGACGGGAGCGAGGACTTTATGGCTACACCTTC. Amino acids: CASRRERGLYGYTF.

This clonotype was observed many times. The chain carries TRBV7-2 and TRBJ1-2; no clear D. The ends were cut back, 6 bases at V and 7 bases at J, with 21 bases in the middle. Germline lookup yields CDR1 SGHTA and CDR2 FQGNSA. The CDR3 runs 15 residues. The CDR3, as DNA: TGTGCCAGCAGTTCCATGTTGGGAGCCGGGTTTGGCTACACCTTC. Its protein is CASSSMLGAGFGYTF.

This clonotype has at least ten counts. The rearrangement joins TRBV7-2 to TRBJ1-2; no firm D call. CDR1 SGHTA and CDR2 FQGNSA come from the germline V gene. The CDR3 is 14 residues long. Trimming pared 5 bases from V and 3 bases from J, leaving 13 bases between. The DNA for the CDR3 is TGTGCCAGCAGCCCAGATCCCGGAGACTATGGCTACACCTTC. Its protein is CASSPDPGDYGYTF.

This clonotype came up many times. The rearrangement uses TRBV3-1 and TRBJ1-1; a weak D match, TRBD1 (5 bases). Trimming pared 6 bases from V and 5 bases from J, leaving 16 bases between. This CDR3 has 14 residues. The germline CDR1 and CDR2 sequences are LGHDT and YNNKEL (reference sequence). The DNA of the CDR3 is TGTGCCAGCAGTGAAACCGGGGCCATAACTGAAGCTTTCTTT. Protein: CASSETGAITEAFF.

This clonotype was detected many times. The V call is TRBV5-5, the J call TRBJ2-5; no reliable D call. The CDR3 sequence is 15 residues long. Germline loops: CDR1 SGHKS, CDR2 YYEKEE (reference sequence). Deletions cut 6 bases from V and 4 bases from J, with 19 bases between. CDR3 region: CASTFPPGPTETQYF. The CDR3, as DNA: TGTGCCAGCACCTTTCCTCCTGGGCCCACAGAGACCCAGTACTTC.

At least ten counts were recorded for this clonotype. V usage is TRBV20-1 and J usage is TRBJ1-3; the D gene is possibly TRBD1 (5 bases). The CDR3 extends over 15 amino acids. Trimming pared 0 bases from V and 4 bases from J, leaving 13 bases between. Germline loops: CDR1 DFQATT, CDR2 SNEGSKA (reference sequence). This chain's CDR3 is CSARDDGGWGNTIYF. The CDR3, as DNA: TGCAGTGCTAGAGATGATGGGGGATGGGGAAACACCATATATTTT.